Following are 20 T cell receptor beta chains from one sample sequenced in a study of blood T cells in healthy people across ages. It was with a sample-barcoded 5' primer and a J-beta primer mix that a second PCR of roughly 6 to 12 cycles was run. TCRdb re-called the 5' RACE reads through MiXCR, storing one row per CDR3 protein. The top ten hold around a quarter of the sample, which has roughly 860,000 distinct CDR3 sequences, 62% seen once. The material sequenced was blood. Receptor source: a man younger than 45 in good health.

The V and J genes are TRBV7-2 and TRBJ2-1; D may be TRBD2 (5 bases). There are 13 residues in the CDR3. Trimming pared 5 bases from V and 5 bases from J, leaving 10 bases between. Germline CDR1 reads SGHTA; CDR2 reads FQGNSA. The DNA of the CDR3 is TGTGCCAGCAGCCCGGAGGTGGACAATGAGCAGTTCTTC. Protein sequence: CASSPEVDNEQFF.

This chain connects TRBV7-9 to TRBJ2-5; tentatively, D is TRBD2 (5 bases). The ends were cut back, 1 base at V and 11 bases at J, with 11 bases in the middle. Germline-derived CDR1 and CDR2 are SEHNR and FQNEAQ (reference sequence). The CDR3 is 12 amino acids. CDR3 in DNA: TGTGCCAGCAGCTTAGACTTGCGAGGGCAGTACTTC. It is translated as CASSLDLRGQYF.

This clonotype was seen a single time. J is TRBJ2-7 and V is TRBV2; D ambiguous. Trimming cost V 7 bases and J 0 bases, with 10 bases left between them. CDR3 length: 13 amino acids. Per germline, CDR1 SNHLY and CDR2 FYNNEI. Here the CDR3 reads CASTEADSYEQYF. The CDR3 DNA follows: TGTGCCAGCACTGAGGCAGACTCCTACGAGCAGTACTTC.

For the CDR3, the DNA is TGCGCCAGCAGCCAAGATCGGGCGGCCTCCTACAATGAGCAGTTCTTC. This translates into CASSQDRAASYNEQFF. This rearrangement joins TRBV4-3 to TRBJ2-1; D gene unclear. Trimming left V 0 bases short and J 0 bases short, with 9 bases between. The CDR3 runs to 16 residues. Germline V gene sequence: CDR1 LGHNA, CDR2 YSLEER.

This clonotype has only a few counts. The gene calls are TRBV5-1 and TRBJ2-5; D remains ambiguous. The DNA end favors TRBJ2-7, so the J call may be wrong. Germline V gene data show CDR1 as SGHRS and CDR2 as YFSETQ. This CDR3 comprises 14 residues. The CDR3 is CASSLEGFTYEQYF. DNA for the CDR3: TGCGCCAGCAGCTTGGAAGGTTTCACTTACGAGCAGTACTTC.

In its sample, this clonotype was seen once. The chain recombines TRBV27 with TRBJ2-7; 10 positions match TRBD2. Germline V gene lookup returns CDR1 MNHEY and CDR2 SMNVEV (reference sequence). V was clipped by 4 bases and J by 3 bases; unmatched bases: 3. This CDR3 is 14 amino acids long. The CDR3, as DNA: TGTGCCAGCAGTTCCGGACTAGCGGTCTACGAGCAGTACTTC. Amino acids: CASSSGLAVYEQYF.

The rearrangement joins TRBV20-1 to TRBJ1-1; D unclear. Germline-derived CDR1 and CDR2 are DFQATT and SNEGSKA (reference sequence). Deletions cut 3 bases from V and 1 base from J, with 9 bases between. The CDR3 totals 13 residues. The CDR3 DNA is TGCAGTGCTAGTCGCGGTGAGAACACTGAAGCTTTCTTT. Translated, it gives CSASRGENTEAFF.

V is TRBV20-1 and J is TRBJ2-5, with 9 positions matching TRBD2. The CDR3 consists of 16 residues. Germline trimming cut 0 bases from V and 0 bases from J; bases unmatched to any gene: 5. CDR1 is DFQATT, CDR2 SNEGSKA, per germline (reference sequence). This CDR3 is CSARDEAGGDQETQYF. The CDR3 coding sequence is TGCAGTGCTAGAGATGAAGCGGGGGGTGACCAAGAGACCCAGTACTTC.

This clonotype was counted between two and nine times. CDR3 sequence (DNA): TGTGCCAGCAACCCCCAGGGCATTCGCACAGATACGCAGTATTTT. This codes for CASNPQGIRTDTQYF. The chain links TRBV9 to TRBJ2-3, with D tentatively TRBD1 (5 bases). Per germline, CDR1 SGDLS and CDR2 YYNGEE. This CDR3 has 15 residues. V gave up 6 bases and J gave up 1 base, with 15 bases separating them.

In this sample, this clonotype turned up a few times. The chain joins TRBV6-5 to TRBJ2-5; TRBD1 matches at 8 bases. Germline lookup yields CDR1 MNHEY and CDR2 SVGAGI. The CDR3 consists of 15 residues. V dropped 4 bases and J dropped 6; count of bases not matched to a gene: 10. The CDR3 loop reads CASSSPGQGKKTQYF. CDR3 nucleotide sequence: TGTGCCAGCAGTTCCCCCGGACAGGGAAAAAAGACCCAGTACTTC.

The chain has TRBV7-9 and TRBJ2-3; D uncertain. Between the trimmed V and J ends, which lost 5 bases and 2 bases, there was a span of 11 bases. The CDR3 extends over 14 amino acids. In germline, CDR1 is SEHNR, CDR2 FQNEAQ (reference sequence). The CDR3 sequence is CASSDVHYTDTQYF. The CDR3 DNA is TGTGCCAGCAGCGACGTCCATTACACAGATACGCAGTATTTT.

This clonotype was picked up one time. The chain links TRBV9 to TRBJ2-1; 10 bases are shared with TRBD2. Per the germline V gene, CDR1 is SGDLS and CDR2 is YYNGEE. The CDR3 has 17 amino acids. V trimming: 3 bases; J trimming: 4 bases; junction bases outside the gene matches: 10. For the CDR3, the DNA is TGTGCCAGCAGCGGGGGAGCGGGGGGGTCTCTGTACAATGAGCAGTTCTTC. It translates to CASSGGAGGSLYNEQFF.

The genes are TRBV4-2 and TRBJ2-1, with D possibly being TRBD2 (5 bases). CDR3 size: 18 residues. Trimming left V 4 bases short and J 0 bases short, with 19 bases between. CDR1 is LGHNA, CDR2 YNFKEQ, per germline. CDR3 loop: CASSLTSGGSSSYNEQFF. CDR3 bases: TGTGCCAGCAGCCTCACTTCGGGCGGGTCGAGCTCCTACAATGAGCAGTTCTTC.

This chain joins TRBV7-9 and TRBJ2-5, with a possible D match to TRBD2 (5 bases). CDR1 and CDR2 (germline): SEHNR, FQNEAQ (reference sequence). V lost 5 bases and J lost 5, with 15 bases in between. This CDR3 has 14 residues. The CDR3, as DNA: TGTGCCAGCAGCCTCGGGGTAGCCCAGGAGACCCAGTACTTC. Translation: CASSLGVAQETQYF.

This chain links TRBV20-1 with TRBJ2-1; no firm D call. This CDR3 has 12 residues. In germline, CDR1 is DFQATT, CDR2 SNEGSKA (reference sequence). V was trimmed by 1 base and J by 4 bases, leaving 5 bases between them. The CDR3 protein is CSARVQYNEQFF. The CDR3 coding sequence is TGCAGTGCTAGAGTGCAATACAATGAGCAGTTCTTC.

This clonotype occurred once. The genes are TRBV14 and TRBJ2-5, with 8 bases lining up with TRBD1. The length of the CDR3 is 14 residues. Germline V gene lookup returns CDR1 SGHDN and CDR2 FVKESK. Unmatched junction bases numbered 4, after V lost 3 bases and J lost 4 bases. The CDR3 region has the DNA TGTGCCAGCAGCCAGATTCAGGGGGCAGAGACCCAGTACTTC. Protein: CASSQIQGAETQYF. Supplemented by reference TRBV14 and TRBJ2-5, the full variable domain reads EAGVTQFPSHSVIEKGQTVTLRCDPISGHDNLYWYRRVMGKEIKFLLHFVKESKQDESGMPNNRFLAERTGGTYSTLKVQPAELEDSGVYFCASSQIQGAETQYFGPGTRLLVL.

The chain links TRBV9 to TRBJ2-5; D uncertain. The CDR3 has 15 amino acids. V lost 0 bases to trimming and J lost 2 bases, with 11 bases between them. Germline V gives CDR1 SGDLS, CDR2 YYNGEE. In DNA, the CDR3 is TGTGCCAGCAGCGTAGAGGGCGTGGGGCAAGAGACCCAGTACTTC. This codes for CASSVEGVGQETQYF.

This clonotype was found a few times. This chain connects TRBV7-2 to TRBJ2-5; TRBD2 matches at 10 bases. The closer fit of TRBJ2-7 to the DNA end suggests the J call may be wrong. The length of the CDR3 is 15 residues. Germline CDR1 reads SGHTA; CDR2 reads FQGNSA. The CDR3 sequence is CASSYLAGANYEQYF. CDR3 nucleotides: TGTGCCAGCAGCTACCTAGCGGGGGCCAACTACGAGCAGTACTTC.

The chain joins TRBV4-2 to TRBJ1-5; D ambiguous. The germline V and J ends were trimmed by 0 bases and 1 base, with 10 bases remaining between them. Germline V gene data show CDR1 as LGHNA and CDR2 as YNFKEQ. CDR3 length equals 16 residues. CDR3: CASSQERDVSNQPQHF. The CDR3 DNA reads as TGTGCCAGCAGCCAAGAACGAGATGTCAGCAATCAGCCCCAGCATTTT.

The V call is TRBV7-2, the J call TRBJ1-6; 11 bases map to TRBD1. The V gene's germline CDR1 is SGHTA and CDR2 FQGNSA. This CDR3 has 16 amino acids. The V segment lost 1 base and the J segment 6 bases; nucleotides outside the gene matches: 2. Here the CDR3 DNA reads TGTGCCAGCAGCTTAGTCGGGACAGGGGGTAATTCACCCCTCCACTTT. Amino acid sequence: CASSLVGTGGNSPLHF.